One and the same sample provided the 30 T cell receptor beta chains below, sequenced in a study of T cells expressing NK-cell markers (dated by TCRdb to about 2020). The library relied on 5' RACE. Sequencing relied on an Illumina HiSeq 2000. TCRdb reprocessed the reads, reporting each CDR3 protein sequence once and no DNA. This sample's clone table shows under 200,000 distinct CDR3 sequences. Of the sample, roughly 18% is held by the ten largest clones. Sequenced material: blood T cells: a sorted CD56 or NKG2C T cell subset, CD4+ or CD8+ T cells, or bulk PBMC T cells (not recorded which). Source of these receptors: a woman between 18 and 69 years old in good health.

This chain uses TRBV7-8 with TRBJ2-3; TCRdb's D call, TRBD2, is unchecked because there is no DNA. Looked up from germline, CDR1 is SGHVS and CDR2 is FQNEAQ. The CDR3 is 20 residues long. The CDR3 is CASSLRGGPGLAGVTDTQYF.

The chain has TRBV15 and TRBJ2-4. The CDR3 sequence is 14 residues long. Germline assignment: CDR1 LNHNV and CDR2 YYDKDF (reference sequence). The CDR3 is CATSGLVAKNIQYF.

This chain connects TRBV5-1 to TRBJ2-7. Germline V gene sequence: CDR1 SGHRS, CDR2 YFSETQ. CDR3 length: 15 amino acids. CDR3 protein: CASSLGWSVEYEQYF.

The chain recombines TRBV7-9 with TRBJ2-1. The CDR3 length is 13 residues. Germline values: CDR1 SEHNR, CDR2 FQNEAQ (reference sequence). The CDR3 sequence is CASTPSSGDEQFF. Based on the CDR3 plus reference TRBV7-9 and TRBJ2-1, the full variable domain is DTGVSQNPRHKITKRGQNVTFRCDPISEHNRLYWYRQTLGQGPEFLTYFQNEAQLEKSRLLSDRFSAERPKGSFSTLEIQRTEQGDSAMYLCASTPSSGDEQFFGPGTRLTVL.

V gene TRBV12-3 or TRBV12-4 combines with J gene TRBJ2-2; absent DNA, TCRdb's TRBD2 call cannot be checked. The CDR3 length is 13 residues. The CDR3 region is CASSSGRAGELFF.

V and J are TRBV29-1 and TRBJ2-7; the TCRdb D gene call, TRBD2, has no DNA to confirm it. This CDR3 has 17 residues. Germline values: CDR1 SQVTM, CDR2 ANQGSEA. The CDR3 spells CSASGTSGSNSMYEQYF.

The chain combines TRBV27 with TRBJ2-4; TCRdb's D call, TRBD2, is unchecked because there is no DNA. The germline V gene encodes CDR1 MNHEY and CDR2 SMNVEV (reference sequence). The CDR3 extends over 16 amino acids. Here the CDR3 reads CASSQQGLLIRDIQYF.

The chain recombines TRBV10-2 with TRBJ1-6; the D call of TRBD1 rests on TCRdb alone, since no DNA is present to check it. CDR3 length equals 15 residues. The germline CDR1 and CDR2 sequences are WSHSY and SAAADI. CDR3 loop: CASSDRPPYNSPLHF.

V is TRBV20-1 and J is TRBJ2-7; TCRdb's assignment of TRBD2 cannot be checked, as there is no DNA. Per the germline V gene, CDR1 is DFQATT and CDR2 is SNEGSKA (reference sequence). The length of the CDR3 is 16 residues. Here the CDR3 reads CSARDRRLSGDYEQYF.

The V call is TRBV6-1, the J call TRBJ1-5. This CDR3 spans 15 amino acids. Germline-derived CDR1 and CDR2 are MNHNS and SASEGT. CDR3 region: CASSEAGSSSQPQHF.

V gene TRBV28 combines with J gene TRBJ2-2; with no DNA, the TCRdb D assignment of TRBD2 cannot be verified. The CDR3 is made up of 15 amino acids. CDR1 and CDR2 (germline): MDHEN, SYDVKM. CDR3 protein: CASNPGTRLGGELFF.

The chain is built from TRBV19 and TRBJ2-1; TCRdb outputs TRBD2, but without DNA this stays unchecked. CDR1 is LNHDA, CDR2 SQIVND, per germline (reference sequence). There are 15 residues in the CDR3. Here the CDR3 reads CASSIGGSGNYEQFF.

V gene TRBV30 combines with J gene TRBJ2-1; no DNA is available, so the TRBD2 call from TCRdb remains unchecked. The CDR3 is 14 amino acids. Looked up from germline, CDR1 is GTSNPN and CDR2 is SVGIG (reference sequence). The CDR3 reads CAWSGTSGFNEQFF.

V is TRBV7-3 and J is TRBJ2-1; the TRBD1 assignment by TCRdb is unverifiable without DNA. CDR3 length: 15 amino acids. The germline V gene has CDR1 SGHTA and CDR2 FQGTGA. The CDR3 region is CASSPTGESYNEQFF. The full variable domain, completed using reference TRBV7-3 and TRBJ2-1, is GAGVSQTPSNKVTEKGKYVELRCDPISGHTALYWYRQSLGQGPEFLIYFQGTGAADDSGLPNDRFFAVRPEGSVSTLKIQRTERGDSAVYLCASSPTGESYNEQFFGPGTRLTVL.

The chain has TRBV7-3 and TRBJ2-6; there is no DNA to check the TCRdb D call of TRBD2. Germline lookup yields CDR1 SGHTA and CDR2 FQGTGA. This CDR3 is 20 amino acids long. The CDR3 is CASSSQPRSGRLPGANVLTF.

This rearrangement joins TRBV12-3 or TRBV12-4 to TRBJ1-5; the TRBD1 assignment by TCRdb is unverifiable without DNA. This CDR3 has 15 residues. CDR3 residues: CASSPHGNPNQPQHF.

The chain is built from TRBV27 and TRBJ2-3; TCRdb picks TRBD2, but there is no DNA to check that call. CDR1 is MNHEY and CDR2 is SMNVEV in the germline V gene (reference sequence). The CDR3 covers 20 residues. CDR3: CASSLLVRPGLARRTDTQYF.

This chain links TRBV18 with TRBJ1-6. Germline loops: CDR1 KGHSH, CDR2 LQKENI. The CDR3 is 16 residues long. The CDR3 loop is CASSPPGRLYNSPLHF. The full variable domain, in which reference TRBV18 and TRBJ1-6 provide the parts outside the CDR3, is NAGVMQNPRHLVRRRGQEARLRCSPMKGHSHVYWYRQLPEEGLKFMVYLQKENIIDESGMPKERFSAEFPKEGPSILRIQQVVRGDSAAYFCASSPPGRLYNSPLHFGNGTRLTVT.

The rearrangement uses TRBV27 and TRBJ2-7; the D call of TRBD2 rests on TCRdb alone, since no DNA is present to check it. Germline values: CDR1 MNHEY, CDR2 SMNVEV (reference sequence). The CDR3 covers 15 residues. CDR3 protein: CASSSRTSGTYEQYF.

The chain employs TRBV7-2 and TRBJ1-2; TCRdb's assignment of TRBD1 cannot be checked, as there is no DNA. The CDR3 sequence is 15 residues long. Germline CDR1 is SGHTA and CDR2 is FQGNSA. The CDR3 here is CASSFTGQGVYGYTF.

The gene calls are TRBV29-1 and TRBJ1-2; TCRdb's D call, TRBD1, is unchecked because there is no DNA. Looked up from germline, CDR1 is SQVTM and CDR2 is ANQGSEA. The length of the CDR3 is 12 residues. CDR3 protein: CSLGTGAGGYTF.

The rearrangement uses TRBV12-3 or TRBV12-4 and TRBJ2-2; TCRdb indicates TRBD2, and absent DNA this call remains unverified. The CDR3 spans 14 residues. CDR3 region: CASSLLTAAGELFF.

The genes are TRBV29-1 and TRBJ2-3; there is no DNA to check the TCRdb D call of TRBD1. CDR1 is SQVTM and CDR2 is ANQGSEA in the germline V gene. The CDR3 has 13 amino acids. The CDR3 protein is CSVVGGFTDTQYF.

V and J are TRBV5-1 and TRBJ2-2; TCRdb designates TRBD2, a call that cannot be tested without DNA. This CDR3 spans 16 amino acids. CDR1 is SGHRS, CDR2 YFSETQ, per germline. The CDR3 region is CASSPDGMGPTGELFF.

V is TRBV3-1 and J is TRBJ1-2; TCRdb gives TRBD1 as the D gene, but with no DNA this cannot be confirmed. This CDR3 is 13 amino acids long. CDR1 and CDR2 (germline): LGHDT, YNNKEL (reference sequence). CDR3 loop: CASSHDRAYGYTF.

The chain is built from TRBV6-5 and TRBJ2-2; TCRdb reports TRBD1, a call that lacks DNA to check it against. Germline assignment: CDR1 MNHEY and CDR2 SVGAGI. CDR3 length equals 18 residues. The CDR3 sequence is CASSFPFNREMNTGELFF.

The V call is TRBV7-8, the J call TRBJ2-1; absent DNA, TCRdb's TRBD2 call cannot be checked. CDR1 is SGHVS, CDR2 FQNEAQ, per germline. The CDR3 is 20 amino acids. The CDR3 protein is CASSPSRLAGGPGSYNEQFF.

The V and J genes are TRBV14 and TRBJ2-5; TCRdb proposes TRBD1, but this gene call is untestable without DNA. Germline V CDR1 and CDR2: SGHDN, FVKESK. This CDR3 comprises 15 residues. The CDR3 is CASSHPDRIRETQYF.

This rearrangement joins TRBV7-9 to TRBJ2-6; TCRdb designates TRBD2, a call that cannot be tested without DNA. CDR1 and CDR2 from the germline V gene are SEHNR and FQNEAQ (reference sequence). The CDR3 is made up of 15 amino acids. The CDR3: CASSFGGAGANVLTF. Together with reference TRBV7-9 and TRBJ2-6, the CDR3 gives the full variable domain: DTGVSQNPRHKITKRGQNVTFRCDPISEHNRLYWYRQTLGQGPEFLTYFQNEAQLEKSRLLSDRFSAERPKGSFSTLEIQRTEQGDSAMYLCASSFGGAGANVLTFGAGSRLTVL.

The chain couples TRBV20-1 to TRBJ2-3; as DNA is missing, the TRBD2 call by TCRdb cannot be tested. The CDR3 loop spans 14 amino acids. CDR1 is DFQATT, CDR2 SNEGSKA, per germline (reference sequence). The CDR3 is CSAPTSGGADTQYF.